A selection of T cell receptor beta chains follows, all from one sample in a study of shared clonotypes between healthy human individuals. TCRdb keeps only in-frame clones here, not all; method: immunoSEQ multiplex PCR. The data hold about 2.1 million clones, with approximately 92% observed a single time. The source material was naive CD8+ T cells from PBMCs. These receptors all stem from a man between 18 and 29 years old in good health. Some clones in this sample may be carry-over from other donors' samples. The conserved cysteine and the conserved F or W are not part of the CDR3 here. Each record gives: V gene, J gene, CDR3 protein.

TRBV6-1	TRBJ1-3	ASRDRPGNTIY
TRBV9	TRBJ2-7	ASSVEDAGEQY
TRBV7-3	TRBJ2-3	ASSRSGGYTDTQY
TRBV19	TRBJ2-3	ASSTLGQGASTDTQY
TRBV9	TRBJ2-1	ASSVGWGQVEQF
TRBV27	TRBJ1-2	ASSLLADYGYT
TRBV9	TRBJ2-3	ASSVNTDTQY
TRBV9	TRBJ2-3	ASSVGTSGWVADTQY
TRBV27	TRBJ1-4	ASSLSTDSNEKLF
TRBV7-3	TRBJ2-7	ASSSGLVGEQY
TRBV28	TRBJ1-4	ASSLGFSNEKLF
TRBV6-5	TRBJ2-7	ASSYLRQVGTEQY
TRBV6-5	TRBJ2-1	ASSYEGQIHNEQF
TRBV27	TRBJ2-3	ASSDPRQGPTDTQY
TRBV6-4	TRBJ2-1	ASSDRAASSGTYNEQF
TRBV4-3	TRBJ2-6	ASSHGTDSGANVLT
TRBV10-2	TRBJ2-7	ASSENRANEQY
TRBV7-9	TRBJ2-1	ASSPWAGDYNEQF
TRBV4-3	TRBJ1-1	ASSQENRGNTEAF
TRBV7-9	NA	ASSQKREYEQY
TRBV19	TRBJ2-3	ASANTDTQY
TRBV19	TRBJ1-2	ASSTREEDYGYT
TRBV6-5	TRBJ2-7	ASSPRKGSIEQY
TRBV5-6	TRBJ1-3	ASSLVGLGRSGNTIY
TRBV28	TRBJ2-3	ASRSSTDTQY
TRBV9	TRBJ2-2	ASSVGGRSNTGELF
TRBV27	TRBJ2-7	ASSPTSARYEQY
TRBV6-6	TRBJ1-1	ASREGTEAF
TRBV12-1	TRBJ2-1	ASSSTSGRGHEQF
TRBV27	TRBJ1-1	ASSFRDPNTEAF
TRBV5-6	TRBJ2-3	ASSLGTGVVFDTQY
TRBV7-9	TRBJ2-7	ASSLWPQVISYEQY
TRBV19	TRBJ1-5	ASSIVAGAVNQPQH
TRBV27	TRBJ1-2	ASLPIGSNYGYT